This TCR beta chain originates from a study of human CD8 memory T cell subsets. Findings and limits, study-wide: Among the subsets, Chao1 estimates suggested that stem-like memory T cells were more diverse than precursor exhausted T cells.

Making the TCR beta libraries relied on UMI-labeled 5' RACE. Using the 5' RACE reads, TCRdb records one entry per CDR3 protein without DNA. This repertoire includes roughly 4,200 distinct CDR3 sequences. Germline CDR1 is ENHRY and CDR2 is SYGVKD. This CDR3 has 11 amino acids. For this clonotype: Its antigen is currently unknown.

Sequencing was performed on CD8+ effector memory T cells (TEM) sorted from PBMCs. Sample subset: effector memory CD8 T cells, CCR7- CD45RO+ CD95+. The TCR sequence derives from a human donor in good health. This chain connects TRBV10-3 to TRBJ1-2; the TCRdb call, TRBD1, lacks DNA for checking. CDR3 amino acids: CAILRGAGYTF.